This entry is about one T cell receptor (beta chain). Its antigen is as yet unknown. The method was immunoSEQ multiplex PCR; TCRdb's version includes in-frame clones alone and lacks a portion of them. The table has 25,000 to 30,000 clones, roughly 72% seen once. The data were taken from a study of CD4 T cells in relation to SARS-CoV-2 and coronaviruses. Study findings and constraints: No donor gave both pre-pandemic and post-infection samples.

CD4+ T cells from unexposed donors were obtained before the COVID-19 pandemic (2011-2018). CD4+ T cells were isolated from the cells after around eleven days of culture. Testing used SARS-CoV-2 S/N and four cold-coronavirus spikes on unexposed-donor CD4+ T cells, cells permitting. About 1.9 million PBMCs per well were cultured with 7.5 to 10 IU/ml IL-2. The CDR3 extends over 14 amino acids. The germline CDR1 and CDR2 sequences are SGDLS and YYNGEE. V trimming: 4 bases; J trimming: 6 bases; junction bases outside the gene matches: 4. The sample taken for sequencing was CD4+ T cells from PBMCs, cultured in vitro. This sequence joins TRBV9 and TRBJ2-1; TRBD2 matches at 10 bases. The sequence came from a human donor in good health. This CDR3 reads CASSRASGSNEQFF. DNA of the CDR3: TGTGCCAGCAGCCGCGCTAGCGGGAGCAATGAGCAGTTCTTC.